A selection of T cell receptor beta chains follows, all from one sample in a study of blood T cells in healthy people across ages. TCRdb redid the calling of the 5' RACE reads with MiXCR, one entry per CDR3 protein. The data contain 1.5 million or so distinct CDR3 sequences, about 42% of them seen just once; the ten biggest clones take up around 4%. Sequencing was performed on blood. Source of these receptors: a young woman in good health. Each CDR3 is given with its conserved first and last residue.

V: TRBV11-2
CDR3: CASSYYRGRSEYFEQFF

V: TRBV20-1
CDR3: CSARDPWTSTSTDTQYF

V: TRBV7-9
CDR3: CASSGPDMNTEAFF

V: TRBV4-2
CDR3: CASSQLAGGAGELFF

V: TRBV28
CDR3: CASSQAGTIDNEQFF

V: TRBV14
CDR3: CASSQFTTSHEQYF

V: TRBV6-5
CDR3: CASSYGTGMEKLFF

V: TRBV5-1
CDR3: CASRNQKGEAFF

V: TRBV5-1
CDR3: CASSWGDRSTSGYTF

V: TRBV20-1
CDR3: CSAREPGGGGVDTQYF

V: TRBV7-2
CDR3: CASSSMWHLNEQYF

V: TRBV28
CDR3: CASSWRGGRQEGQPQHF

V: TRBV7-9
CDR3: CASSRGAGPLHEAFF

V: TRBV7-2
CDR3: CASSLGRGSFLNEQFF

V: TRBV18
CDR3: CASSPLRTSGRTDTQYF

V: TRBV6-1
CDR3: CASSPGRGQGLDTQYF

V: TRBV6-5
CDR3: CASSYRAGLETQYF

V: TRBV7-3
CDR3: CASSPSGAGSSYNEQFF

V: TRBV4-1
CDR3: CASSQAGESGVIPSGANVLTF

V: TRBV24-1
CDR3: CATSDHDRGPRLGNEQFF

V: TRBV12-3/TRBV12-4
CDR3: CASTRVGSGASNEQFF

V: TRBV7-8
CDR3: CASSLAHPSDSYNEQFF

V: TRBV3-1
CDR3: CASSQGLAGFYNEQFF

V: TRBV9
CDR3: CASSVAQQTEAFF

V: TRBV27
CDR3: CASSHPGLAGYNEQYF

V: TRBV24-1
CDR3: CATSDANRSGNEQFF

V: TRBV4-3
CDR3: CASSQGRVLGSYEQYF

V: TRBV4-1
CDR3: CASSQEQQGRQPQHF

V: TRBV27
CDR3: CASRLTGGSPLHF

V: TRBV27
CDR3: CASSLSQSIGPYEQYF